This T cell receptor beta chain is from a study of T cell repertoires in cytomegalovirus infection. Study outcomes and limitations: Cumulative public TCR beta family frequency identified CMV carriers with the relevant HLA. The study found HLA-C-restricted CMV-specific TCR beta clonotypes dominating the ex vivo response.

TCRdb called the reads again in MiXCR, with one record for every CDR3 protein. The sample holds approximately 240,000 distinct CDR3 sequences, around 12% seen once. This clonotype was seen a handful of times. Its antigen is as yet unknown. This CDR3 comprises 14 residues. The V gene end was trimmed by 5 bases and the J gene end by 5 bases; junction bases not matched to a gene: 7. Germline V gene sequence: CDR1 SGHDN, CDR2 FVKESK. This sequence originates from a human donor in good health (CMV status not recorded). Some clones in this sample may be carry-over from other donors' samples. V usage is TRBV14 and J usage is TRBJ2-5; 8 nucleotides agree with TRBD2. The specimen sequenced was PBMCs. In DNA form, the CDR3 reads TGTGCCAGCAGCATCGCGGGGGGCGCGGAGACCCAGTACTTC. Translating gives CASSIAGGAETQYF.